These T cell receptor beta chains were read from a single sample in a study of T cell repertoires in cytomegalovirus infection. A single record per CDR3 protein comes from TCRdb applying MiXCR to the reads. This repertoire shows about 530,000 distinct CDR3 sequences, around 27% found once; its top ten account for approximately 13%. What was sequenced was PBMCs. The receptors stem from a human donor in good health (CMV status not recorded). Some clones in this sample may be carry-over from other donors' samples. CDR3s include the opening cysteine and the closing phenylalanine or tryptophan. The order of the fields is V gene, D gene, J gene, clone size, CDR3 protein, CDR3 DNA. The D gene is left open where the match is weak. Not all rows give a size; the values are once, few, many and, for expanded clones, a class.

TRBV12-3/TRBV12-4	.	TRBJ1-4	.	CASSFQTAEKLFF	TGTGCCAGCAGTTTTCAGACGGCGGAAAAACTGTTTTTT
TRBV19	.	TRBJ2-3	few	CASRVGARRTDTQYF	TGTGCCAGTCGCGTGGGGGCTAGGCGCACAGATACGCAGTATTTT
TRBV7-9	TRBD1	TRBJ2-3	.	CASSFTQGYTDTQYF	TGTGCCAGCAGCTTTACACAGGGGTACACAGATACGCAGTATTTT
TRBV29-1	.	TRBJ2-7	.	CSVTKGVPSYEQYF	TGCAGCGTTACTAAAGGAGTCCCAAGCTACGAGCAGTACTTC
TRBV11-2	.	TRBJ2-5	.	CASSLSHETQYF	TGTGCCAGCAGCTTATCACATGAGACCCAGTACTTC
TRBV6-4	TRBD1	TRBJ2-3	.	CASSEGTGEADTQYF	TGTGCCAGCAGTGAAGGGACAGGCGAGGCAGATACGCAGTATTTT
TRBV18	TRBD2	TRBJ2-5	.	CASSPLAGAQETQYF	TGTGCCAGCTCACCATTGGCGGGAGCCCAAGAGACCCAGTACTTC
TRBV12-3/TRBV12-4	.	TRBJ2-4	few	CASSDGGIQYF	TGTGCCAGCAGCGACGGCGGCATTCAGTACTTC
TRBV7-2	TRBD1	TRBJ1-3	many	CASSPFTGEGNTIYF	TGTGCCAGCAGCCCATTCACAGGGGAAGGAAACACCATATATTTT
TRBV29-1	.	TRBJ2-1	.	CSVGPGSYNEQFF	TGCAGCGTTGGTCCGGGCTCCTACAATGAGCAGTTCTTC
TRBV5-4	.	TRBJ1-2	few	CASSLWGALSYGYTF	TGTGCCAGCAGCTTGTGGGGGGCGCTTTCCTATGGCTACACCTTC
TRBV27	.	TRBJ2-5	.	CASRTTGWKETQYF	TGTGCCAGCAGAACAACAGGGTGGAAAGAGACCCAGTACTTC
TRBV11-1	TRBD1	TRBJ2-1	once	CASSLYRGPNEQFF	TGTGCCAGCAGCCTGTATAGGGGGCCCAATGAGCAGTTCTTC
TRBV7-8	.	TRBJ1-6	.	CASSLAAGGTTDSPLHF	TGTGCCAGCAGCTTAGCGGCGGGGGGCACAACGGATTCACCCCTCCACTTT
TRBV7-8	TRBD1	TRBJ1-5	many	CASSIGQGNQPQHF	TGTGCCAGCAGCATTGGACAGGGAAATCAGCCCCAGCATTTT
TRBV3-1	TRBD1	TRBJ1-2	.	CASSQDPGQDYGYTF	TGTGCCAGCAGCCAAGATCCCGGACAGGACTATGGCTACACCTTC
TRBV10-2	.	TRBJ2-7	.	CASSEIAGEQYF	TGCGCCAGCAGTGAGATCGCTGGCGAGCAGTACTTC
TRBV28	TRBD1	TRBJ1-5	few	CASSSLGGRQGHF	TGTGCCAGCAGTTCTCTAGGGGGCCGACAGGGGCATTTT
TRBV7-6	.	TRBJ2-5	.	CASSLGTSYQETQYF	TGTGCCAGCAGCTTGGGGACTTCGTACCAAGAGACCCAGTACTTC
TRBV5-6	.	TRBJ2-1	.	CASSLALIGLYNEQFF	TGTGCCAGCAGCTTGGCCCTTATCGGCCTCTACAATGAGCAGTTCTTC
TRBV4-1	TRBD2	TRBJ2-5	.	CASSRHSGGLADQETQYF	TGCGCCAGCAGCCGCCATTCGGGGGGACTAGCGGACCAAGAGACCCAGTACTTC
TRBV5-6	.	TRBJ2-6	few	CASSWGGGKSGANVLTF	TGTGCCAGCAGCTGGGGAGGTGGAAAGTCTGGGGCCAACGTCCTGACTTTC
TRBV7-3	.	TRBJ2-6	many	CASSLSGPPGANVLTF	TGTGCCAGCAGCTTAAGCGGGCCCCCTGGGGCCAACGTCCTGACTTTC
TRBV20-1	.	TRBJ2-5	.	CSADGLGGAGETQYF	TGCAGTGCTGACGGCCTGGGCGGGGCAGGGGAGACCCAGTACTTC
TRBV20-1	.	TRBJ1-4	.	CRAGQIATNEKLFF	TGCAGAGCCGGACAGATTGCAACTAATGAAAAACTGTTTTTT
TRBV12-3/TRBV12-4	TRBD1	TRBJ1-4	few	CASSRDRANEKLFF	TGTGCCAGCAGTAGGGACAGAGCGAATGAAAAACTGTTTTTT
TRBV5-4	TRBD1	TRBJ2-7	few	CASSRDRQSSYEQYF	TGTGCCAGCAGTCGGGACAGGCAAAGCTCCTACGAGCAGTACTTC
TRBV7-2	TRBD2	TRBJ2-4	many	CASSFGTGGPENIQYF	TGTGCCAGCAGCTTTGGAACGGGAGGGCCGGAAAACATTCAGTACTTC
TRBV18	.	TRBJ1-4	few	CASSPRGTRDEKLFF	TGTGCCAGCTCACCAAGGGGAACCCGGGATGAAAAACTGTTTTTT
TRBV11-2	TRBD2	TRBJ2-1	.	CASSSRLAGGHYNEQFF	TGTGCCAGCAGCTCCCGACTAGCGGGGGGTCACTACAATGAGCAGTTCTTC
TRBV7-9	.	TRBJ1-1	few	CASSWLGGVNTEAFF	TGTGCCAGCAGCTGGCTCGGGGGGGTGAACACTGAAGCTTTCTTT
TRBV5-1	.	TRBJ1-5	.	CASSLSPNSNQPQHF	TGCGCCAGCAGCTTATCCCCGAATAGCAATCAGCCCCAGCATTTT
TRBV7-2	.	TRBJ1-1	few	CASSLGAGKRAEAFF	TGTGCCAGCAGCTTAGGGGCAGGGAAAAGGGCTGAAGCTTTCTTT
TRBV6-2/TRBV6-3	TRBD1	TRBJ1-2	few	CASRKTGSEGYTF	TGTGCCAGCAGAAAGACAGGGTCTGAAGGCTACACCTTC
TRBV6-5	.	TRBJ2-7	.	CASSYSRGEYEQYF	TGTGCCAGCAGTTACTCAAGAGGGGAGTACGAGCAGTACTTC
TRBV5-1	.	TRBJ2-6	.	CASSPAMGSGANVLTF	TGCGCCAGCAGCCCGGCGATGGGCTCTGGGGCCAACGTCCTGACTTTC
TRBV11-1	TRBD1	TRBJ2-2	.	CASSGDRNTGELFF	TGTGCCAGCAGCGGGGACAGGAACACCGGGGAGCTGTTTTTT
TRBV10-3	TRBD1	TRBJ1-2	.	CATRTGGEGYGYTF	TGTGCCACAAGGACAGGGGGAGAGGGGTATGGCTACACCTTC
TRBV29-1	.	TRBJ2-5	once	CSAGGGGEETQYF	TGCAGCGCAGGAGGGGGGGGAGAAGAGACCCAGTACTTC
TRBV20-1	.	TRBJ1-5	.	CSAREEGILLAQHF	TGCAGTGCTAGAGAAGAGGGCATCCTTCTCGCCCAGCATTTT
TRBV5-4	.	TRBJ2-1	.	CASSLSGTPPREQFF	TGTGCCAGCAGTTTGTCCGGGACTCCTCCCCGGGAGCAGTTCTTC
TRBV7-3	.	TRBJ2-3	.	CASSTAGMTDTQYF	TGTGCCAGCAGCACCGCGGGCATGACAGATACGCAGTATTTT
TRBV7-9	.	TRBJ2-5	many	CASGRSQETQYF	TGTGCCTCGGGGCGTTCCCAAGAGACCCAGTACTTC
TRBV12-3/TRBV12-4	TRBD2	TRBJ2-3	many	CASSPTVGGEEDTQYF	TGTGCCAGCAGCCCCACGGTGGGAGGGGAAGAAGATACGCAGTATTTT
TRBV24-1	TRBD2	TRBJ2-3	.	CATSEPTSASTDTQYF	TGTGCCACCAGTGAACCGACTAGCGCAAGCACAGATACGCAGTATTTT
TRBV11-2	.	TRBJ2-4	.	CASSQGPWGAKNIQYF	TGTGCCAGCAGCCAGGGACCCTGGGGAGCCAAAAACATTCAGTACTTC
TRBV7-2	.	TRBJ1-1	many	CASSLTFPEAFF	TGTGCCAGCAGCTTAACGTTCCCTGAAGCTTTCTTT
TRBV6-5	.	TRBJ2-5	.	CASSNREQETQYF	TGTGCCAGCAGTAACAGGGAGCAAGAGACCCAGTACTTC
TRBV12-3/TRBV12-4	.	TRBJ1-4	few	CASSFGGLDEKLFF	TGTGCCAGCAGTTTCGGGGGGCTAGATGAAAAACTGTTTTTT
TRBV27	TRBD2	TRBJ2-1	.	CASSPSSGRYNEQFF	TGTGCCAGCAGTCCCTCTAGCGGGAGATACAATGAGCAGTTCTTC
TRBV20-1	TRBD2	TRBJ2-7	.	CSASLAGGLYEQYF	TGCAGTGCTAGCCTAGCGGGAGGCCTCTACGAGCAGTACTTC
TRBV7-2	.	TRBJ2-1	few	CASRNLGYNEQFF	TGTGCCAGCAGGAATTTAGGCTACAATGAGCAGTTCTTC
TRBV4-3	.	TRBJ1-6	.	CASSHPSDRTGNSPLHF	TGCGCCAGCAGCCACCCGTCCGACAGGACCGGTAATTCACCCCTCCACTTT
TRBV19	.	TRBJ2-1	.	CASSTQQAAYNEQFF	TGTGCCAGTAGTACGCAACAGGCCGCCTACAATGAGCAGTTCTTC